Below are 24 T cell receptor beta chains sequenced from a single sample in a study of T cells in Graves' hyperthyroidism and ophthalmopathy. Researchers took RNA transcripts and amplified the TCR beta CDR3 regions from them. The TCR CDR3 was amplified in a first-round RT-PCR using the HTBI primer set. TCRdb reanalysed the multiplex PCR reads using MiXCR and keeps one entry per CDR3 protein. The table lists over 200,000 distinct CDR3 sequences, approximately 17% of them singletons, with 50% in the top ten. Sequenced input: blood. The receptors originated from a man between 45 and 60 years old with Graves' hyperthyroidism.

This clonotype was observed at least ten times. This chain links TRBV6-1 with TRBJ1-1, with a weak D call TRBD1 (6 bases). Trimming took 7 bases from V and 0 from J, leaving 12 bases between them. Germline CDR1 MNHNS, CDR2 SASEGT. The CDR3 is 14 residues long. The CDR3 here is CASTVGGLNTEAFF. Written as DNA, the CDR3 is TGTGCCAGCACAGTGGGGGGGCTGAACACTGAAGCTTTCTTT.

This clonotype was recorded many times. The chain combines TRBV11-3 with TRBJ1-1; D may be TRBD1 (5 bases). Germline V gene data show CDR1 as SGHNT and CDR2 as YENEEA. V shed 6 bases and J shed 0 bases, with 17 bases lying between them. The CDR3 extends over 16 amino acids. The chain's CDR3 is CASSQWGRGLNTEAFF. Written as DNA, the CDR3 is TGTGCCAGCAGTCAGTGGGGGAGAGGCCTGAACACTGAAGCTTTCTTT.

Only a few counts were recorded for this clonotype. The chain couples TRBV5-1 to TRBJ2-7; unclear D gene. The CDR3 length is 13 residues. V gave up 4 bases and J gave up 0 bases, with 8 bases separating them. Per the germline V gene, CDR1 is SGHRS and CDR2 is YFSETQ. The CDR3 bases are TGCGCCAGCAGCAAGCCTAACTCCTACGAGCAGTACTTC. It specifies CASSKPNSYEQYF.

This clonotype was seen at least ten times. The V gene is TRBV18, the J gene TRBJ2-3; D uncertain. Germline CDR1 and CDR2: KGHSH and LQKENI. Trimming pared 0 bases from V and 2 bases from J, leaving 6 bases between. CDR3 size: 14 residues. The CDR3 bases are TGTGCCAGCTCACCACCGTACAACACAGATACGCAGTATTTT. Protein product: CASSPPYNTDTQYF.

This clonotype has a handful of counts. The chain employs TRBV4-1 and TRBJ1-5; TRBD1 agrees at 7 bases. V lost 6 bases, J lost 2 bases, and 4 bases stayed unmatched. CDR1 MGHRA and CDR2 YSYEKL come from the germline V gene. The CDR3 is 14 amino acids. CDR3 region: CASSRQGGNQPQHF. The CDR3 nucleotides are TGCGCCAGCAGTCGACAGGGAGGCAATCAGCCCCAGCATTTT.

This clonotype has at least ten counts. This chain connects TRBV5-1 to TRBJ1-1; 9 bases are shared with TRBD1. This CDR3 is 14 amino acids long. The trim removed 3 bases at V and 5 bases at J, leaving 5 bases unmatched. Germline V CDR1 and CDR2: SGHRS, YFSETQ. Written as DNA, the CDR3 is TGCGCCAGCAGCTCACAGGGGGCAGGGACTGAAGCTTTCTTT. Protein: CASSSQGAGTEAFF.

The V and J genes are TRBV7-3 and TRBJ2-1; 7 bases are shared with TRBD2. Per the germline V gene, CDR1 is SGHTA and CDR2 is FQGTGA. V trimming: 0 bases; J trimming: 9 bases; junction bases outside the gene matches: 5. The CDR3 is made up of 14 amino acids. As DNA, the CDR3 is TGTGCCAGCAGCTTAACTTGGGAGGGGAGTGAGCAGTTCTTC. Protein sequence: CASSLTWEGSEQFF. The variable domain in full, completed from reference TRBV7-3 and TRBJ2-1, reads GAGVSQTPSNKVTEKGKYVELRCDPISGHTALYWYRQSLGQGPEFLIYFQGTGAADDSGLPNDRFFAVRPEGSVSTLKIQRTERGDSAVYLCASSLTWEGSEQFFGPGTRLTVL.

This clonotype has at least ten counts. This chain connects TRBV20-1 to TRBJ2-7, with 9 positions matching TRBD1. The CDR3 is 14 amino acids. Germline CDR1 DFQATT, CDR2 SNEGSKA (reference sequence). The V gene end was trimmed by 3 bases and the J gene end by 2 bases; junction bases not matched to a gene: 5. The DNA of the CDR3 is TGCAGTGCTAGCCCAGGACAGGGGCCCTACGAGCAGTACTTC. It codes for CSASPGQGPYEQYF.

This clonotype was counted ten times or more. The V and J genes are TRBV29-1 and TRBJ2-7; D is uncertain. V was cut by 4 bases and J by 5 bases, with 9 bases left in between. There are 11 residues in the CDR3. Germline-derived CDR1 and CDR2 are SQVTM and ANQGSEA. The chain's CDR3 is CSVGFQNEQYF. CDR3 sequence (DNA): TGCAGCGTTGGGTTTCAGAACGAGCAGTACTTC.

This clonotype was picked up a small number of times. V usage is TRBV5-6 and J usage is TRBJ2-3; 12 positions agree with TRBD2. Germline lookup yields CDR1 SGHDT and CDR2 YYEEEE. The CDR3 is 15 amino acids. V lost 3 bases, J lost 4 bases, and 3 bases stayed unmatched. The CDR3 loop reads CASSSGTSGSDTQYF. In DNA form, the CDR3 reads TGTGCCAGCAGCTCGGGGACTAGCGGGTCAGATACGCAGTATTTT. Based on the CDR3 plus reference TRBV5-6 and TRBJ2-3, the full variable domain is DAGVTQSPTHLIKTRGQQVTLRCSPKSGHDTVSWYQQALGQGPQFIFQYYEEEERQRGNFPDRFSGHQFPNYSSELNVNALLLGDSALYLCASSSGTSGSDTQYFGPGTRLTVL.

This clonotype has more than one count but fewer than ten. The rearrangement uses TRBV10-3 and TRBJ2-5; TRBD1 aligns across 7 bases. CDR3 length equals 13 residues. Per germline, CDR1 ENHRY and CDR2 SYGVKD. The ends lost 4 bases at V and 3 bases at J; junction bases unmatched: 2. CDR3 sequence: CAISAGTEETQYF. The DNA of the CDR3 is TGTGCCATCAGTGCAGGGACAGAAGAGACCCAGTACTTC.

The chain couples TRBV7-8 to TRBJ2-5; 8 positions agree with TRBD1. Germline CDR1 reads SGHVS; CDR2 reads FQNEAQ. This CDR3 region has 15 residues. J was trimmed by 5 bases and V by 2 bases; bases with no gene match: 7. For the CDR3, the DNA is TGTGCCAGCAGCTTAACGACAGGGGTAGGGGAGACCCAGTACTTC. Translation: CASSLTTGVGETQYF.

This sequence joins TRBV5-1 and TRBJ2-3; weak D call: TRBD2 (6 bases). The CDR3 is 15 amino acids. Trimming took 2 bases from V and 4 from J, leaving 14 bases between them. Germline loops: CDR1 SGHRS, CDR2 YFSETQ. The CDR3: CASSFNLGRSDTQYF. Written as DNA, the CDR3 is TGCGCCAGCAGCTTTAACCTGGGGAGGTCAGATACGCAGTATTTT.

Points on this clonotype: A much larger clone differs from this one at a single base, so this may be a read error. V is TRBV2 and J is TRBJ2-1; D is perhaps TRBD2 (6 bases). The V end was cut by 8 bases, the J end by 3 bases, with 11 bases between. Looked up from germline, CDR1 is SNHLY and CDR2 is FYNNEI. The CDR3 contains 13 residues. CDR3 DNA: TGTGCCAGCGGCCGGGACTTCTACAATGAGCAGTTCTTC. Translation: CASGRDFYNEQFF.

This clonotype was observed at least ten times. The chain couples TRBV11-2 to TRBJ2-3, with a possible D match to TRBD1 (5 bases). Trimming cost V 9 bases and J 0 bases, with 13 bases left between them. Germline V CDR1 and CDR2: SGHAT, FQNNGV. The CDR3 totals 14 residues. This CDR3 reads CASGPGLSTDTQYF. The CDR3 coding sequence is TGTGCCAGTGGGCCAGGGCTAAGCACAGATACGCAGTATTTT.

Many counts were recorded for this clonotype. The chain joins TRBV11-2 to TRBJ2-7, with TRBD1 matching 8 bases. Germline trimming cut 4 bases from V and 3 bases from J; bases unmatched to any gene: 5. Germline V gives CDR1 SGHAT, CDR2 FQNNGV. The CDR3 totals 14 residues. The CDR3: CASSSRQGSYEQYF. The DNA of the CDR3 is TGTGCCAGCAGCTCGCGACAGGGGAGCTACGAGCAGTACTTC.

This chain links TRBV6-1 with TRBJ2-3; D is undetermined. The V gene lost 6 bases and the J gene lost 2 bases, with 12 bases spanning the gap. CDR1 and CDR2 (germline): MNHNS, SASEGT. The CDR3 spans 14 residues. CDR3 DNA sequence: TGTGCCAGCAGAGATGTAGCTACCACAGATACGCAGTATTTT. Amino acid sequence: CASRDVATTDTQYF.

This clonotype was observed many times. The chain combines TRBV7-2 with TRBJ1-2; tentatively, D is TRBD1 (5 bases). Germline V gene sequence: CDR1 SGHTA, CDR2 FQGNSA. Trimming stripped 1 base from V and 4 bases from J, with 19 bases between. This CDR3 spans 17 amino acids. CDR3 nucleotide sequence: TGTGCCAGCAGCTTAGGTCCCTACAGGCCTGGAGGCTATGGCTACACCTTC. Translated: CASSLGPYRPGGYGYTF.

V is TRBV5-1 and J is TRBJ2-5, with D perhaps given as TRBD1 or TRBD2 (5 bases each). CDR1 is SGHRS, CDR2 YFSETQ, per germline. The CDR3 has 16 residues. The V and J ends lost 3 bases and 5 bases respectively, with 20 bases between them. This chain's CDR3 is CASSSSVTGPGETQYF. In DNA, the CDR3 is TGCGCCAGCAGCTCTTCGGTTACAGGCCCGGGGGAGACCCAGTACTTC.

This chain connects TRBV5-6 to TRBJ2-3, with 13 bases matching TRBD2. This CDR3 is 16 amino acids long. Germline lookup yields CDR1 SGHDT and CDR2 YYEEEE. With 6 bases clipped from V and 3 bases from J, the junction kept 7 bases outside the gene matches. CDR3 in DNA: TGTGCCAGCATCCGGACTAGCGGGAGAGGAACAGATACGCAGTATTTT. It codes for CASIRTSGRGTDTQYF. Using reference TRBV5-6 and TRBJ2-3 for the parts outside the CDR3, the full variable domain is DAGVTQSPTHLIKTRGQQVTLRCSPKSGHDTVSWYQQALGQGPQFIFQYYEEEERQRGNFPDRFSGHQFPNYSSELNVNALLLGDSALYLCASIRTSGRGTDTQYFGPGTRLTVL.

This clonotype showed up many times. The chain couples TRBV5-1 to TRBJ2-2; D is undetermined. The CDR3 sequence is 15 residues long. Germline-derived CDR1 and CDR2 are SGHRS and YFSETQ. Trimming removed 4 bases at V and 7 bases at J, with 17 bases between. CDR3 in amino acids: CASSPLGVNYGELFF. In DNA, the CDR3 is TGCGCCAGCAGCCCCCTTGGCGTCAATTACGGGGAGCTGTTTTTT.

The chain couples TRBV30 to TRBJ2-5; 8 bases line up with TRBD1. CDR1 GTSNPN and CDR2 SVGIG come from the germline V gene (reference sequence). The length of the CDR3 is 15 residues. V gave up 7 bases and J gave up 13 bases; unmatched junction bases: 23. The CDR3 DNA reads TGTGCCTTTACCAGGGGGCAGGGGATGGATGTGGGAATGTACTTC. Its translation: CAFTRGQGMDVGMYF.

In this sample, this clonotype turned up many times. The gene calls are TRBV27 and TRBJ1-2; D call uncertain. V lost 6 bases and J 4 bases, leaving 12 bases between the germline ends. The CDR3 spans 13 residues. The V gene's germline CDR1 is MNHEY and CDR2 SMNVEV (reference sequence). CDR3 sequence: CASRFGVGYGYTF. The CDR3 region has the DNA TGTGCCAGCAGGTTCGGGGTGGGCTATGGCTACACCTTC.

The V call is TRBV30, the J call TRBJ1-1; D may be TRBD1 (6 bases). Trimming removed 8 bases from V and 2 bases from J, with 15 bases in between. This CDR3 spans 13 amino acids. Germline values: CDR1 GTSNPN, CDR2 SVGIG (reference sequence). The CDR3 region is CASRTGRNTEAFF. Written as DNA, the CDR3 is TGTGCCAGCCGAACAGGGAGAAACACTGAAGCTTTCTTT.